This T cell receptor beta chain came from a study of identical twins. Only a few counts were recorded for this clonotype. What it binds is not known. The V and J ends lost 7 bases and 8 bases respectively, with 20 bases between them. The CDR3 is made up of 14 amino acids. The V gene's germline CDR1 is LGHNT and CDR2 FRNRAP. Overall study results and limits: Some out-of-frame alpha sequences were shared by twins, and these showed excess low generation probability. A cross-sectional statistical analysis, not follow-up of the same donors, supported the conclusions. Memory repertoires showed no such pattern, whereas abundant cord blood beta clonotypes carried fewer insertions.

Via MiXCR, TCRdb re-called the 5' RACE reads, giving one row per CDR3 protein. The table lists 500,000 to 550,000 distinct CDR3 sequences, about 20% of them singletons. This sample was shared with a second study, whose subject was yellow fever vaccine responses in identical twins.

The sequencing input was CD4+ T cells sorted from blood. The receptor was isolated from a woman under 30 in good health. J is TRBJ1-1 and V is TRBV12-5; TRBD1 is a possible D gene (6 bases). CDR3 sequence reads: CASVSRGPQEEAFF. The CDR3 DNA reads TGTGCTAGTGTCTCCAGGGGCCCCCAAGAGGAAGCTTTCTTT.